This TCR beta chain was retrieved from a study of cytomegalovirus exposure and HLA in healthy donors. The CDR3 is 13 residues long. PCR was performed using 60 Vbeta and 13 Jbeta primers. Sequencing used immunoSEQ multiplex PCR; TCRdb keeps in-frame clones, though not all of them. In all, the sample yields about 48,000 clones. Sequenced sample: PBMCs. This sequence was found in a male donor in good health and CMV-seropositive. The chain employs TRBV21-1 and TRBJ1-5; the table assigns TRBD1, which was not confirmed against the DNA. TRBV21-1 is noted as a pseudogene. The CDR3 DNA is TGTGCCAGCACCAGGGCCCCCAATCAGCCCCAGCATTTT. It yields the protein CASTRAPNQPQHF.